The T cell receptor beta chain under discussion was sequenced for a study of blood T cell repertoires in COVID-19 (dated by TCRdb to the early 2020s). General notes on the study: The collaborator samples originated in the United States, Italy and Spain and spanned the acute and convalescent phases of COVID-19. The repertoires were made available in a free public database intended to serve as a resource for research on the immune response to SARS-CoV-2. Where HLA class I and class II types were available, the types were taken from metadata supplied by the sample provider, not from assay-based typing. The samples were drawn from two sources: the first 160 participants of the ongoing ImmuneRACE study, and over 1,000 subjects contributed by 6 global collaborators. The sample metadata nearly always contained a de-identified subject ID, COVID-19 status, age in years and sex. The prospective study material was composed of cDNA or gDNA derived from T cells, B-cell-depleted T cells, or PBMCs. Deeply sampled blood TCRbeta repertoires from subjects exposed to, actively infected with, or recovered from COVID-19 were included in the dataset. The full study reports these points: The amount of clinical and demographic metadata varied by source and participant and was provided uncurated.

TCRbeta CDR3 regions were amplified from genomic DNA by means of the immunoSEQ Assay, a bias-controlled multiplex PCR. In the authors' own workflow: The number of nucleated cells in each sample was estimated by amplification of reference gene primers within the assay. To quantify the absolute abundance of each unique TCRbeta CDR3 rearrangement, sequence reads were collapsed and filtered. Productive Simpson clonality was computed per sample as the square root of Simpson's diversity index over productive rearrangements. TCRdb retrieved this table from immuneACCESS and kept in-frame rearrangements only. Not all clones are present; in checked studies, unresolved V genes account for under half, and no reason is known for the remainder. V and J calls and clone size are as listed in that table; D and trimming were resolved from the DNA. Recorded for this sample are a few hundred thousand clones; over 70% of them occurred a single time. The ten largest clones take up less than 3.5% of the sample.

The germline V gene provides CDR1 SGHAT and CDR2 FQNNGV. The germline ends are 7 bases apart after V is trimmed by 6 bases and J by 0 bases. Taken from cysteine to phenylalanine, the CDR3 has 13 residues. The CDR3 DNA has 39 bases and is translated from base 1. Comments on this clone: The antigen this receptor binds is unknown. No base quality information exists; no much larger clone differs at one position.

Collaborating institutions collected whole blood in K2EDTA tubes following their own protocols. For TCRbeta analysis, collaborator samples were shipped as frozen whole blood, as isolated PBMCs, or as DNA extracted from either sample type. Recombination connected TRBV11-2 to TRBJ2-3; the D region possibly corresponds to TRBD2 (6 bases align). The receptor was isolated from a man aged 50-60 years with active or convalescent COVID-19. The sample comprised peripheral blood. The CDR3 amino acid sequence is: CASRGTSTDTQYF. The nucleotide sequence is TGTGCCAGCAGGGGGACTAGCACAGATACGCAGTATTTT.